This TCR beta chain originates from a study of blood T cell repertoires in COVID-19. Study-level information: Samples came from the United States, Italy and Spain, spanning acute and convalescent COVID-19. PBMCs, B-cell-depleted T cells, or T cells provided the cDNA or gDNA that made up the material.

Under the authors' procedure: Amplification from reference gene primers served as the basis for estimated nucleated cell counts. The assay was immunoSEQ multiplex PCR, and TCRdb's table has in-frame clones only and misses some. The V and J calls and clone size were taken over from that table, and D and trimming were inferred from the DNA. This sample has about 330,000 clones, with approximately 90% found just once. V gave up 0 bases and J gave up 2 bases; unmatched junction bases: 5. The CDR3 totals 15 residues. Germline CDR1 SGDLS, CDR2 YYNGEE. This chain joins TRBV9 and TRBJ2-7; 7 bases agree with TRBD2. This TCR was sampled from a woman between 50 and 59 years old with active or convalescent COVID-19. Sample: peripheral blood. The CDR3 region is CASSVGGGYPYEQYF. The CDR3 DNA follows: TGTGCCAGCAGCGTAGGCGGGGGTTACCCCTACGAGCAGTACTTC.